This T cell receptor (beta chain) is from a study of blood T cell repertoires in COVID-19. Study as a whole: Whether acute or convalescent, the COVID-19 samples came from the United States, Italy and Spain.

Cohort placement rested on clinical history that participants reported themselves. Source study methods: Researchers report that nucleated cell counts were estimated from reference gene primer amplification. Profiling relied on immunoSEQ multiplex PCR, and the TCRdb table lists in-frame clones only, not all of them. The V and J calls and clone size come from that table; D and trimming were worked out from the DNA. The data contain roughly 280,000 clones, about 85% of them singletons. CDR3 length: 16 amino acids. The V end lost 3 bases, the J end lost 4 bases, and 15 bases lay between the germline ends. Germline V gene data show CDR1 as LNHDA and CDR2 as SQIVND (reference sequence).

The clonotype comes from a woman in her 50s who had recovered from COVID-19. The chain couples TRBV19 to TRBJ2-2; weak D call: TRBD2 (5 bases). Sequences were obtained from PBMCs or T cells enriched from blood (not recorded which). The CDR3 bases are TGTGCCAGTAGTATGGGCCTCCGGACTCGCACCGGGGAGCTGTTTTTT. It translates to CASSMGLRTRTGELFF.